These T cell receptor beta chains were read from a single sample in a study of Ad26.COV2.S vaccination and SARS-CoV-2 variants. Data came from immunoSEQ multiplex PCR; TCRdb stores just in-frame clones and leaves some out. Of around 450,000 clones listed, about nine tenths were seen once; the top ten hold around 1.6%. Source: peripheral blood, taken in a trial of Ad26.COV2.S vaccine versus placebo. Receptors originate from a person aged 18-65 years who received the Ad26.COV2.S COVID-19 vaccine or a placebo. The conserved cysteine and the conserved F or W are not part of the CDR3 here. Each record gives: clone size, J gene, V gene, D gene, CDR3 protein. D genes are given only for firm matches. Size is stated for part of the rows, as once, few or many counts, or as a class when the clone is expanded.

clone_size: -; j_call: TRBJ1-1; v_call: TRBV25-1; d_call: -; cdr3_aa: ASRLLLDTEAF
clone_size: -; j_call: TRBJ1-5; v_call: TRBV30; d_call: -; cdr3_aa: AWSVTGRYSNQPQH
clone_size: -; j_call: TRBJ1-1; v_call: TRBV19; d_call: -; cdr3_aa: ASSITATEAF
clone_size: -; j_call: TRBJ2-2; v_call: TRBV19; d_call: -; cdr3_aa: ASSRALTQGKGSPGELF
clone_size: -; j_call: TRBJ2-7; v_call: TRBV2; d_call: -; cdr3_aa: ASRTAPYEQY
clone_size: few; j_call: TRBJ2-7; v_call: TRBV6-5; d_call: TRBD2; cdr3_aa: ASTSGGYEQY
clone_size: -; j_call: TRBJ1-1; v_call: TRBV5-8; d_call: TRBD1; cdr3_aa: ASSRAGGVN
clone_size: -; j_call: TRBJ2-3; v_call: TRBV18; d_call: -; cdr3_aa: ASSKDIKGDTQY
clone_size: -; j_call: TRBJ1-5; v_call: TRBV27; d_call: -; cdr3_aa: ASSSSGDNQPQH
clone_size: -; j_call: TRBJ2-7; v_call: TRBV5-5; d_call: -; cdr3_aa: ASSLEIIGSYEQY
clone_size: -; j_call: TRBJ2-7; v_call: TRBV28; d_call: -; cdr3_aa: ASSPNLLGTWFEQY
clone_size: -; j_call: TRBJ1-5; v_call: TRBV6-2/TRBV6-3; d_call: TRBD1; cdr3_aa: ASSYVGGTGQPQH
clone_size: -; j_call: TRBJ2-1; v_call: TRBV9; d_call: TRBD1; cdr3_aa: ASSVGGQGARNEQF
clone_size: -; j_call: TRBJ2-4; v_call: TRBV18; d_call: TRBD1; cdr3_aa: ASSPGQVAKNIQY
clone_size: -; j_call: TRBJ1-1; v_call: TRBV24-1; d_call: -; cdr3_aa: ATSRSRGEAF
clone_size: -; j_call: TRBJ1-1; v_call: TRBV5-1; d_call: TRBD1; cdr3_aa: ASSLVGQGREAEAF
clone_size: -; j_call: TRBJ2-5; v_call: TRBV27; d_call: -; cdr3_aa: ASSSGQGWTQY
clone_size: -; j_call: TRBJ2-2; v_call: TRBV3-1/TRBV3-2; d_call: -; cdr3_aa: ASSQLGAGELF
clone_size: -; j_call: TRBJ1-2; v_call: TRBV4-2; d_call: -; cdr3_aa: ASSQEQAWGGLGWGGYT
clone_size: -; j_call: TRBJ2-7; v_call: TRBV5-1; d_call: -; cdr3_aa: ASSLGQVPYEQY
clone_size: -; j_call: TRBJ1-1; v_call: TRBV2; d_call: TRBD1; cdr3_aa: ASTVDRGTEAF
clone_size: -; j_call: TRBJ2-5; v_call: TRBV19; d_call: TRBD2; cdr3_aa: ASSIRSGGGRETQY
clone_size: few; j_call: TRBJ2-7; v_call: TRBV27; d_call: TRBD2; cdr3_aa: ASSLGSGTSYEQY
clone_size: -; j_call: TRBJ2-1; v_call: TRBV3-1/TRBV3-2; d_call: TRBD2; cdr3_aa: ASSQGTSGNNEQF
clone_size: once; j_call: TRBJ2-1; v_call: TRBV15; d_call: TRBD2; cdr3_aa: ATSRGVPSGGRSEQF
clone_size: -; j_call: TRBJ1-2; v_call: TRBV6-5; d_call: TRBD1; cdr3_aa: ASSQGQENYGYT
clone_size: -; j_call: TRBJ1-5; v_call: TRBV12-3/TRBV12-4; d_call: -; cdr3_aa: ASSLSGNQPQH
clone_size: -; j_call: TRBJ2-1; v_call: TRBV4-1; d_call: TRBD2; cdr3_aa: ASSQVTSGSVNEQF
clone_size: -; j_call: TRBJ1-2; v_call: TRBV29-1; d_call: -; cdr3_aa: SVYPNRVGGYT
clone_size: -; j_call: TRBJ2-1; v_call: TRBV11-2; d_call: -; cdr3_aa: ASSLGPRDHYNEQF
clone_size: -; j_call: TRBJ2-7; v_call: TRBV27; d_call: -; cdr3_aa: ASASGYEQY
clone_size: once; j_call: TRBJ2-3; v_call: TRBV10-2; d_call: TRBD1; cdr3_aa: ASSESWTGSTDTQY
clone_size: -; j_call: TRBJ1-1; v_call: TRBV7-3; d_call: -; cdr3_aa: ASSLRGHPTEAF
clone_size: -; j_call: TRBJ1-5; v_call: TRBV30; d_call: -; cdr3_aa: AWSGGGVGQPQH
clone_size: -; j_call: TRBJ2-1; v_call: TRBV19; d_call: -; cdr3_aa: ASRRDPSSYNEQF
clone_size: -; j_call: TRBJ1-4; v_call: TRBV18; d_call: -; cdr3_aa: ASSRTDGNEKLF
clone_size: -; j_call: TRBJ1-4; v_call: TRBV7-2; d_call: TRBD1; cdr3_aa: ASSLARQGGEKLF
clone_size: -; j_call: TRBJ2-1; v_call: TRBV6-5; d_call: TRBD2; cdr3_aa: ASSYKLAGGDEQF
clone_size: once; j_call: TRBJ1-4; v_call: TRBV15; d_call: -; cdr3_aa: ATSPRGEGEKLF
clone_size: -; j_call: TRBJ2-1; v_call: TRBV14; d_call: -; cdr3_aa: ASSQLSNPTTGMRSEQF
clone_size: -; j_call: TRBJ1-5; v_call: TRBV19; d_call: -; cdr3_aa: ASSAQLGTKKENQPQH
clone_size: once; j_call: TRBJ2-3; v_call: TRBV5-1; d_call: -; cdr3_aa: ASGRGGSDTQY